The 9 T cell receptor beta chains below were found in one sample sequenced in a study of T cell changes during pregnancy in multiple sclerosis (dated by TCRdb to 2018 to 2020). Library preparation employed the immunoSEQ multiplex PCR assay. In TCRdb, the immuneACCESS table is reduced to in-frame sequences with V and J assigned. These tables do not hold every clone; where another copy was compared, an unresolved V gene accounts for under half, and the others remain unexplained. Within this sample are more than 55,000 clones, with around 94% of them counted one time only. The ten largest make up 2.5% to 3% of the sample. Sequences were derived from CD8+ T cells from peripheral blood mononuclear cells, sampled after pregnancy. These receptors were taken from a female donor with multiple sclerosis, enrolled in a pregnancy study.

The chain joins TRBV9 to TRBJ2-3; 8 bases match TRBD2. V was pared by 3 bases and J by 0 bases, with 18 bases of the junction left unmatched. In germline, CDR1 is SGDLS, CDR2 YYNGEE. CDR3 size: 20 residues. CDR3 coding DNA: TGTGCCAGCAGCGCCCCCCCACTAGCGGATATACCCTCTAGCACAGATACGCAGTATTTT. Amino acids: CASSAPPLADIPSSTDTQYF.

For the CDR3, the DNA is TGTGCCAGCAGCCCCCAGGGACAGGGTAACGCGAACACCGGGGAGCTGTTTTTT. It yields the protein CASSPQGQGNANTGELFF. The gene calls are TRBV13 and TRBJ2-2; 9 bases match TRBD1. The CDR3 runs 18 residues. Germline V lookup: CDR1 PRHDT, CDR2 FYEKMQ (reference sequence). The trim removed 5 bases at V and 0 bases at J, leaving 10 bases unmatched.

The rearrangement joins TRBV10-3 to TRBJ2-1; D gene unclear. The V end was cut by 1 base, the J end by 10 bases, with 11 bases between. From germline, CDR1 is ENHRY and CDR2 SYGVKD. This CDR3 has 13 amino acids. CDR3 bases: TGTGCCATCAGTGAGTTGAATACTCCGGAGCAGTTCTTC. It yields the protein CAISELNTPEQFF.

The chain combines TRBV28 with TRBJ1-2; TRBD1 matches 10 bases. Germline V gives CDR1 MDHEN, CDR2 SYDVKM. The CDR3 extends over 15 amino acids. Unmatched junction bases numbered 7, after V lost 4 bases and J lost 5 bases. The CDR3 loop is CASSYRQGASYGYTF. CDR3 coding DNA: TGTGCCAGCAGTTACAGACAGGGGGCAAGTTATGGCTACACCTTC.

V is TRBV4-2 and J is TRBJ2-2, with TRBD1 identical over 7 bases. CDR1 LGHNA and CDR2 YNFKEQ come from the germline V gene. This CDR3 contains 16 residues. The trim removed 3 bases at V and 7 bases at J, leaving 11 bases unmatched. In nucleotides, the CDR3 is TGTGCCAGCAGCCAGGAGAACAGGGGAGAGATCGGGGAGCTGTTTTTT. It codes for CASSQENRGEIGELFF.

The DNA for the CDR3 is TGTGCCAGCAGGGGAAGGGGTAGCGGGTCCACAGATACGCAGTATTTT. Its translation: CASRGRGSGSTDTQYF. The V gene is TRBV2, the J gene TRBJ2-3, with TRBD2 identical over 7 bases. Germline lookup yields CDR1 SNHLY and CDR2 FYNNEI. The trim removed 6 bases at V and 2 bases at J, leaving 11 bases unmatched. The CDR3 length is 16 residues.

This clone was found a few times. CDR3 sequence reads: CASSGGAGGTEAFF. The CDR3 DNA reads as TGTGCCAGCAGTGGAGGGGCAGGCGGCACTGAAGCTTTCTTT. The J gene is TRBJ1-1, the V gene TRBV7-9; a possible D gene is TRBD1 (5 bases). Germline V lookup: CDR1 SEHNR, CDR2 FQNEAQ (reference sequence). CDR3 length equals 14 residues. Trimming took off 6 bases at V and 4 bases at J, with 15 bases between the two ends.

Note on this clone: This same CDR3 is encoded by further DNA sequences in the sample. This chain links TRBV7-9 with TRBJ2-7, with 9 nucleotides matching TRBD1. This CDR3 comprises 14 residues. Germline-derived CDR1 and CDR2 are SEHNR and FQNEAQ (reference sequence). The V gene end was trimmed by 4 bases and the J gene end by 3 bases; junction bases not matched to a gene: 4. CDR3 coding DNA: TGTGCCAGCAGCTCGGGACAGGGAAACTACGAGCAGTACTTC. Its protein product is CASSSGQGNYEQYF. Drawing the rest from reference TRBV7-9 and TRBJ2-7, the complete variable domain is DTGVSQNPRHKITKRGQNVTFRCDPISEHNRLYWYRQTLGQGPEFLTYFQNEAQLEKSRLLSDRFSAERPKGSFSTLEIQRTEQGDSAMYLCASSSGQGNYEQYFGPGTRLTVT.

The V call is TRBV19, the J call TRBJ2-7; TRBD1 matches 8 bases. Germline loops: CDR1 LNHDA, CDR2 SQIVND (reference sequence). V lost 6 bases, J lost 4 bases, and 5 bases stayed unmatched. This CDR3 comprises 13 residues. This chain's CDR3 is CASSPGGGYEQYF. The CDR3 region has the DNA TGTGCCAGTAGCCCAGGGGGCGGATACGAGCAGTACTTC. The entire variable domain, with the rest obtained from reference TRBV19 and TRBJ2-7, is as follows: DGGITQSPKYLFRKEGQNVTLSCEQNLNHDAMYWYRQDPGQGLRLIYYSQIVNDFQKGDIAEGYSVSREKKESFPLTVTSAQKNPTAFYLCASSPGGGYEQYFGPGTRLTVT.